Following are 2 T cell receptor beta chains from one sample sequenced in a study of human T cells and chemical hapten exposure. The time point is: patch test 2, 6 weeks after DPC sensitization. The treatment: therapeutic diphenylcyclopropenone sensitization with weekly scalp DPC. Via MiXCR, TCRdb re-called the RACE reads, giving one row per CDR3 protein. The data hold fewer than 100,000 distinct CDR3 sequences, with roughly a tenth observed a single time. The sample consisted of whole blood, taken in connection with sensitization to the hapten diphenylcyclopropenone (DPC). The receptors shown here come from a woman aged 40 to 49 with alopecia areata. Some clones in this sample may be carry-over from other donors' samples.

The rearrangement links TRBV27 to TRBJ2-7; no clear D gene. Germline CDR1 reads MNHEY; CDR2 reads SMNVEV (reference sequence). Trimming removed 6 bases at V and 2 bases at J, with 20 bases between. This CDR3 is 16 amino acids long. CDR3 in DNA: TGTGCCAGCAGGCCGGGCCTTCGGTCCCATGCCTACGAGCAGTACTTC. The encoded protein is CASRPGLRSHAYEQYF.

The J gene is TRBJ1-2, the V gene TRBV12-3 or TRBV12-4; no firm D call. The CDR3 contains 13 residues. Trimming left V 1 base short and J 4 bases short, with 7 bases between. CDR3 sequence (DNA): TGTGCCAGCAGTTTAGGGGCAGCCTATGGCTACACCTTC. Its translation is CASSLGAAYGYTF.